Below, one TCR beta chain is given with its context. No antigen is known for it. The sample originates from a study of blood T cells in healthy people across ages. Combining a sample-barcoded 5' primer with a J-beta primer mix, a second PCR ran for about 7 to 12 cycles. Through a template-switch adaptor with 12 random nucleotides, each cDNA molecule received a tag. Sequencing yielded, for each sample, at least 3 million paired-end reads carrying CDR3. Via MiXCR, TCRdb re-called the 5' RACE reads, giving one row per CDR3 protein. The repertoire includes hundreds of thousands of distinct CDR3 sequences, 21% of them detected once, and roughly 3.7% sits in the top ten. Study-wide findings and caveats: Age showed a roughly linear inverse relationship with TCR beta diversity per million T cells. There were more naive CD4+ cells and higher diversity in long-lived donors than in aged donors.

The sequenced material came from blood. The sequence was obtained from a man aged 65-85 years in good health.

CDR3 protein: CSASPGRYEQYF. The CDR3, as DNA: TGCAGTGCTAGCCCCGGCCGCTACGAGCAGTACTTC. The chain carries TRBV20-1 and TRBJ2-7; unclear D gene. This CDR3 region has 12 residues. V was trimmed by 3 bases and J by 3 bases, leaving 9 bases between them. Germline CDR1 is DFQATT and CDR2 is SNEGSKA (reference sequence).